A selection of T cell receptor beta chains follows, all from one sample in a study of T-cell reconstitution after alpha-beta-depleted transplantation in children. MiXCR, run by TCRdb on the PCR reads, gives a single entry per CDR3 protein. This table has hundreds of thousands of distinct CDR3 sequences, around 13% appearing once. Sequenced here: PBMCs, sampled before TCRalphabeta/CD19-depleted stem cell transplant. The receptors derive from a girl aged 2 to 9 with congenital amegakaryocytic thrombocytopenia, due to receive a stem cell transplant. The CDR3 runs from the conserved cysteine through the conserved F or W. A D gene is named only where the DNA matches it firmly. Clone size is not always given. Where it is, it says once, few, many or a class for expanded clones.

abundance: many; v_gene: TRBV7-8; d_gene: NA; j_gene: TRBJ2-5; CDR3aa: CASTEPGHRGETQYF; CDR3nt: TGTGCCAGCACAGAGCCGGGACACCGAGGAGAGACCCAGTACTTC
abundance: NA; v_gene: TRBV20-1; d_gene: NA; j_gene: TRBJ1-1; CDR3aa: CSARGDPTEAFF; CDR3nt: TGCAGTGCTAGGGGGGATCCCACTGAAGCTTTCTTT
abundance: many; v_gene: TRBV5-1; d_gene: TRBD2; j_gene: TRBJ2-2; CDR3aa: CASSPAGTTLTGELFF; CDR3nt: TGCGCCAGCAGTCCGGCCGGGACTACCCTTACCGGGGAGCTGTTTTTT
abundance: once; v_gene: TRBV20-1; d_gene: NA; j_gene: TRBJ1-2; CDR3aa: CSARGETGRANYGYPF; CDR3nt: TGCAGTGCTAGAGGGGAGACGGGGAGGGCGAACTATGGCTACCCCTTC
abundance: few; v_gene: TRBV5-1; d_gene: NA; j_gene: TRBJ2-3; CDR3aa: CASTPGAFITDTQYF; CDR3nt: TGCGCCAGCACACCGGGCGCGTTTATCACAGATACGCAGTATTTT
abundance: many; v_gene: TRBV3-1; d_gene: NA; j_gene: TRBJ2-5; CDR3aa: CASSQEVAGAVGGETQYF; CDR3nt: TGTGCCAGCAGCCAAGAAGTAGCAGGAGCGGTAGGAGGGGAGACCCAGTACTTC
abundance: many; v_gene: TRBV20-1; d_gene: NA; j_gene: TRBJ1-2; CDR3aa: CSARDWGAKDYGYTF; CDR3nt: TGCAGTGCTAGAGATTGGGGGGCGAAGGACTATGGCTACACCTTC
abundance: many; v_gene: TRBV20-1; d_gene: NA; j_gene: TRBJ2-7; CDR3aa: CSATTGTRGSEQYF; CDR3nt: TGCAGTGCTACTACCGGGACAAGGGGTTCCGAGCAGTACTTC
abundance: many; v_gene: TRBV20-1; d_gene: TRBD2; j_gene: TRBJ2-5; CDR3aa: CSASAQLAGYQETRYF; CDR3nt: TGCAGTGCTAGCGCCCAACTAGCGGGGTACCAAGAGACCCGGTACTTC
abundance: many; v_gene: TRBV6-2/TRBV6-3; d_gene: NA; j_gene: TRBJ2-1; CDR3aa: CASSLRGANEQFF; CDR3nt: TGTGCCAGCAGCCTCCGGGGAGCTAATGAGCAGTTCTTC
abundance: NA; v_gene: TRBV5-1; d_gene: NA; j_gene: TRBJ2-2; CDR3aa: CASSFSLLNTGELFF; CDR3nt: TGCGCCAGCAGCTTTTCACTATTGAACACCGGGGAGCTGTTTTTT
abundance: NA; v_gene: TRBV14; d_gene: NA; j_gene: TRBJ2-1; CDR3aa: CASSQAGFNEQFF; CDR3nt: TGTGCCAGCAGCCAAGCCGGTTTCAATGAGCAGTTCTTC
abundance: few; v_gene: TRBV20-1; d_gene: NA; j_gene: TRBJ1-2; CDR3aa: CSARGRAITYGYTF; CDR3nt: TGCAGTGCTAGAGGCAGAGCCATCACCTATGGCTACACCTTC
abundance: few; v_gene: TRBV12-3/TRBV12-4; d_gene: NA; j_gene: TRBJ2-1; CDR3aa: CASSLVFHDEQFF; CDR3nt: TGTGCCAGCAGTTTGGTGTTTCATGATGAGCAGTTCTTC
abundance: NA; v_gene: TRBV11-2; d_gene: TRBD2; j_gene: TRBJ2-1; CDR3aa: CASSSLAGAGGEQFF; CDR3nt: TGTGCCAGCAGTTCTCTAGCGGGAGCGGGTGGTGAGCAGTTCTTC
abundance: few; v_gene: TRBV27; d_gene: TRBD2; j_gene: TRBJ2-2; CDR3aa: CASSQSLAGANTGELFF; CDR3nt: TGTGCCAGCAGTCAATCCCTAGCGGGCGCGAACACCGGGGAGCTGTTTTTT
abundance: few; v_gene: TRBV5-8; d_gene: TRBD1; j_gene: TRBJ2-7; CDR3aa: CASSRDREYEQYF; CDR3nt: TGTGCCAGCAGCAGGGACAGGGAGTACGAGCAGTACTTC
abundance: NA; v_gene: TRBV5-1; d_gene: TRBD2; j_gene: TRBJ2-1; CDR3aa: CASSLGGSGLAVPYNEHFF; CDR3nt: TGCGCCAGCAGCTTAGGCGGTTCGGGACTAGCGGTTCCCTACAATGAGCATTTCTTC
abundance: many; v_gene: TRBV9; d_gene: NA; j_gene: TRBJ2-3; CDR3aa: CARVGRNTQYF; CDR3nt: TGTGCCAGAGTGGGACGGAATACGCAGTATTTT
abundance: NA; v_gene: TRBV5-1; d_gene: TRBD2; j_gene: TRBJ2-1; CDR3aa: CASSRGGWLAGSSSYNEQFF; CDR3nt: TGCGCCAGCAGCCGTGGCGGGTGGCTAGCGGGTTCGAGCTCCTACAATGAGCAGTTCTTC
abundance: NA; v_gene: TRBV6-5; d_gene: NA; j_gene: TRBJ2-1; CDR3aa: CASSYSGVDYNEQFF; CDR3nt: TGTGCCAGCAGTTACTCAGGGGTTGACTACAATGAGCAGTTCTTC
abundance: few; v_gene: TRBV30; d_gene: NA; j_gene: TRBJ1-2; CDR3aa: CAWTSGTYGYTF; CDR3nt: TGTGCCTGGACATCAGGAACCTATGGCTACACCTTC
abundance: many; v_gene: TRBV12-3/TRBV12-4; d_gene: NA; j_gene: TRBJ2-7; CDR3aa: CASSFGHPYEQYF; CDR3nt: TGTGCCAGCAGTTTCGGGCACCCCTACGAGCAGTACTTC
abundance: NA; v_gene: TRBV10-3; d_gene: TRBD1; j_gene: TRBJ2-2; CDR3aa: CAISDPGQGAGELFF; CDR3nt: TGTGCCATCAGTGACCCGGGACAGGGAGCCGGGGAGCTGTTTTTT
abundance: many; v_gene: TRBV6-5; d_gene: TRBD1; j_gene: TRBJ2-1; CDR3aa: CASSYGTGLYNEQFF; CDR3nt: TGTGCCAGCAGTTACGGGACAGGGCTCTACAATGAGCAGTTCTTC
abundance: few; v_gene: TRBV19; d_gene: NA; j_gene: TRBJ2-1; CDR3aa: CASSISGDPYNEQFF; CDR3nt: TGTGCCAGTAGTATTTCGGGAGATCCCTACAATGAGCAGTTCTTC
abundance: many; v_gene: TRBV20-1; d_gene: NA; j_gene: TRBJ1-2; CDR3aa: CSAAGSRGFGYTF; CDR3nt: TGCAGTGCTGCCGGGTCCCGCGGGTTTGGCTACACCTTC
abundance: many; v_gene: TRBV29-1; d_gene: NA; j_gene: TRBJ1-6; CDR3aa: CSVAGTDNSPLHF; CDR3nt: TGCAGCGTAGCCGGGACGGATAATTCACCCCTCCACTTT
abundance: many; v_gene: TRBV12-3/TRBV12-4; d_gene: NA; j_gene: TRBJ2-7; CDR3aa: CASSFYEEQYF; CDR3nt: TGTGCCAGCAGTTTTTACGAAGAGCAGTACTTC
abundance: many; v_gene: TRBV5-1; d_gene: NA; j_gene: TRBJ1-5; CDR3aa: CASSLSGLNQPQHF; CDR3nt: TGCGCCAGCAGCTTGAGCGGACTCAATCAGCCCCAGCATTTT
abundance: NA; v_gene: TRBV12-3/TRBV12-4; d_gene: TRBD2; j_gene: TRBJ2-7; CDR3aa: CASSVSGSPNEQYF; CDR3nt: TGTGCCAGCAGCGTTAGCGGGAGTCCCAACGAGCAGTACTTC
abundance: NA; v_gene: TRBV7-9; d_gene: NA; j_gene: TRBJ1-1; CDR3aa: CASTGAPRSGTEAFF; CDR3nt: TGTGCCAGCACAGGGGCCCCGCGTTCGGGCACTGAAGCTTTCTTT
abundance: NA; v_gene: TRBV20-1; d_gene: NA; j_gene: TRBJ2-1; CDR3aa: CSAPDPVLYNEQFF; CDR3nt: TGCAGTGCTCCCGACCCCGTTCTCTACAATGAGCAGTTCTTC
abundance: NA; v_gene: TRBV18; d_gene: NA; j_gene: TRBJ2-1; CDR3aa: CASSLHRAYQYEQFF; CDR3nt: TGTGCCAGCTCACTCCACAGGGCGTATCAGTATGAGCAGTTCTTC
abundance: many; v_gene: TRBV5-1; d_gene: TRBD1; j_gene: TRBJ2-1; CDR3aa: CASGTGDHNEQFF; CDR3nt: TGCGCCAGCGGGACAGGGGATCACAATGAGCAGTTCTTC
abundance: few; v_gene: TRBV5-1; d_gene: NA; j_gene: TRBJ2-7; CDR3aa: CASSPLGSIDVQYF; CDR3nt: TGCGCCAGCTCCCCCTTGGGATCGATCGATGTGCAGTACTTC
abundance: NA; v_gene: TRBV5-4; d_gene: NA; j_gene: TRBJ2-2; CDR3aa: CASNVGSGELFF; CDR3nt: TGTGCCAGCAACGTTGGGTCCGGGGAGCTGTTTTTT
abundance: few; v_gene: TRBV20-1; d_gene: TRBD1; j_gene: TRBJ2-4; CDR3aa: CSARDPRPRGFQYF; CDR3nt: TGCAGTGCTAGAGACCCTCGACCCAGGGGGTTTCAGTACTTC
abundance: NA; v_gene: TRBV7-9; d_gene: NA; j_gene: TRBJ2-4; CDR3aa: CASSFRRITDIQYF; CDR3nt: TGTGCCAGCAGCTTCCGACGGATTACCGACATTCAGTACTTC
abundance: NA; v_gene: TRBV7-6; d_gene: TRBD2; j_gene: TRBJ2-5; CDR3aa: CASSLVGLAGLETQYF; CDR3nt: TGTGCCAGCAGCTTAGTGGGACTAGCGGGATTAGAGACCCAGTACTTC
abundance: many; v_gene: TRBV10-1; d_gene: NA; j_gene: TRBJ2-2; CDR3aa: CASSHEALVSTGELFF; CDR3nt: TGCGCCAGCAGTCATGAAGCACTTGTGAGCACCGGGGAGCTGTTTTTT
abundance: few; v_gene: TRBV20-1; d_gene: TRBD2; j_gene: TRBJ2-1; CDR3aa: CSARDLRGSGRANEQFF; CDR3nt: TGCAGTGCTAGAGATCTCCGGGGTAGCGGGAGGGCCAATGAGCAGTTCTTC
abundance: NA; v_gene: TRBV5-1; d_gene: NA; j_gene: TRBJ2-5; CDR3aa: CASSSWGEGLETQYF; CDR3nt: TGCGCCAGCAGCTCCTGGGGAGAAGGGCTGGAGACCCAGTACTTC
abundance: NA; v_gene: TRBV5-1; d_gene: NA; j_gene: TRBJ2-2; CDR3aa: CASSWDGRNTGELFF; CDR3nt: TGCGCCAGCAGCTGGGACGGACGGAACACCGGGGAGCTGTTTTTT
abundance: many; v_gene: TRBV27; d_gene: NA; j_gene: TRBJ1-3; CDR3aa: CASSRIPGTLTGNTIYF; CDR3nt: TGTGCCAGCAGCCGTATCCCCGGGACATTAACTGGAAACACCATATATTTT
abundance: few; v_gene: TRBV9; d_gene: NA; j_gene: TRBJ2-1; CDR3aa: CASSVDGQSNEQFF; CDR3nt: TGTGCCAGCAGCGTAGATGGACAGTCGAATGAGCAGTTCTTC
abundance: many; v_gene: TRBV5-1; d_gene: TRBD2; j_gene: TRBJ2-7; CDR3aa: CASSLDTSVSYEQYF; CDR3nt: TGCGCCAGCAGCTTGGACACTAGCGTTTCCTACGAGCAGTACTTC
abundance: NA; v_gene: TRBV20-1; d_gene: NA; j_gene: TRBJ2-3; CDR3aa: CSAFLSTDTQYF; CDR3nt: TGCAGCGCTTTTCTAAGCACAGATACGCAGTATTTT
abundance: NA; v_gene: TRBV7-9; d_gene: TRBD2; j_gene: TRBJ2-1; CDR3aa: CASSSYGTSGNEQFF; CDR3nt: TGTGCCAGCAGCTCCTACGGGACTAGCGGCAATGAGCAGTTCTTC
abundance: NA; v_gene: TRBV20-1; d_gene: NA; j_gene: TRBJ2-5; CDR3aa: CSARPWLLGKETQYF; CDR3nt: TGCAGTGCTAGACCCTGGCTGCTGGGGAAAGAGACCCAGTACTTC
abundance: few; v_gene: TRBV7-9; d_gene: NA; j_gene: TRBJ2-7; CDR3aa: CASSLPGHPYEQYF; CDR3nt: TGTGCCAGCAGCTTACCGGGACACCCCTACGAGCAGTACTTC
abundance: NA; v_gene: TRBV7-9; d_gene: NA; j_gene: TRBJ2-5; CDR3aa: CASSFDLRGTQYF; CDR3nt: TGTGCCAGCAGCTTTGACCTACGGGGGACCCAGTACTTC
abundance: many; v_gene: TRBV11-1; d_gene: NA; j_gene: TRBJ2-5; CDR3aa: CASSLIHQETQYF; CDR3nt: TGTGCCAGCAGCTTAATACATCAAGAGACCCAGTACTTC
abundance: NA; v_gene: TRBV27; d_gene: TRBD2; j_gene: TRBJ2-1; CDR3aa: CASSSHRLAGFYNEQFF; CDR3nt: TGTGCCAGCAGCTCACACCGACTAGCGGGTTTCTACAATGAGCAGTTCTTC
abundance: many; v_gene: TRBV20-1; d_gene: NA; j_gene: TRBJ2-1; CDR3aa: CSASPPGGYNEQFF; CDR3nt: TGCAGTGCTAGCCCACCCGGGGGATACAATGAGCAGTTCTTC
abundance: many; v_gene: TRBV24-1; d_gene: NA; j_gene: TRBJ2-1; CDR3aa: CATSGRRDNEQFF; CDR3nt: TGTGCCACCAGTGGGAGGCGGGACAATGAGCAGTTCTTC
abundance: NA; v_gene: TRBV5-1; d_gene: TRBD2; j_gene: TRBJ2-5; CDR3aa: CASSAHSGRLAGGPQETQYF; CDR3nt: TGCGCCAGCAGCGCCCACTCAGGGCGACTAGCGGGAGGCCCCCAAGAGACCCAGTACTTC